These 8 T cell receptor beta chains originate from one sample sequenced in a study of circulating tumor DNA in untreated peripheral T-cell lymphoma. Method: immunoSEQ multiplex PCR; TCRdb's copy keeps in-frame clones and lacks some. The sample contains about 210 clones, about 86% of which appear only once. Sequenced input: tumor tissue. The receptors come from a human donor with peripheral T-cell lymphoma.

The V and J genes are TRBV6-8 and TRBJ1-1; D gene unclear. Per the germline V gene, CDR1 is MNHGY and CDR2 is SAAAGT. CDR3 length: 14 amino acids. V lost 5 bases and J 12 bases, leaving 22 bases between the germline ends. The CDR3 loop reads CASSERGSNTKTFF. CDR3 sequence (DNA): TGTGCCAGCAGTGAGAGAGGGTCGAACACTAAAACTTTCTTT.

The genes are TRBV11-3 and TRBJ2-5, with D possibly being TRBD1 or TRBD2 (5 bases each). Looked up from germline, CDR1 is SGHNT and CDR2 is YENEEA. The CDR3 length is 15 residues. Deletions cut 2 bases from V and 4 bases from J, with 14 bases between. CDR3 protein: CASSLYGGRAETQYF. CDR3 DNA sequence: TGTGCCAGCAGCTTATATGGGGGACGGGCAGAGACCCAGTACTTC.

The rearrangement links TRBV6-8 to TRBJ2-3; unclear D gene. Between the trimmed V and J ends, which lost 0 bases and 4 bases, there was a span of 11 bases. CDR1 and CDR2 (germline): MNHGY, SAAAGT. The CDR3 extends over 15 amino acids. CDR3 sequence reads: CASSYSFVSADTQYF. The CDR3 DNA sequence: TGTGCCAGCAGTTACTCATTCGTGTCCGCAGATACGCAGTATTTT.

Only a few counts were recorded for this clone. The CDR3 DNA is TGTGCCAGCAGAAAACAACTAGCGGGGGGCACAGATACGCAGTATTTT. Residues: CASRKQLAGGTDTQYF. This chain connects TRBV6-8 to TRBJ2-3, with 11 nucleotides matching TRBD2. The CDR3 spans 16 residues. J gave up 1 base and V 6 bases, and 6 bases lay outside the gene matches. CDR1 is MNHGY, CDR2 SAAAGT, per germline.

This sequence joins TRBV11-3 and TRBJ2-2; 9 positions match TRBD2. V was clipped by 8 bases and J by 0 bases; unmatched bases: 13. Germline-derived CDR1 and CDR2 are SGHNT and YENEEA. This CDR3 is built from 18 residues. The CDR3, as DNA: TGTGCCAGCGCGTCATACAGCGGGAGGCTCGCGAACACCGGGGAGCTGTTTTTT. It yields the protein CASASYSGRLANTGELFF.

This chain connects TRBV18 to TRBJ2-7; 9 bases fit TRBD1. Trimming took 3 bases from V and 2 from J; bases not matched to a gene: 2. The CDR3 covers 14 residues. CDR1 and CDR2 from the germline V gene are KGHSH and LQKENI. In nucleotides, the CDR3 is TGTGCCAGCTCACCGGGACAGGGCGCCTACGAGCAGTACTTC. It codes for CASSPGQGAYEQYF.

The chain links TRBV28 to TRBJ1-2; 7 bases match TRBD1. V gave up 5 bases and J gave up 3 bases; unmatched junction bases: 12. The germline V gene has CDR1 MDHEN and CDR2 SYDVKM. CDR3 length: 16 residues. CDR3 nucleotide sequence: TGTGCCAGCAGTCCAAGGACAGGCCATACCGACTATGGCTACACCTTC. Translating gives CASSPRTGHTDYGYTF.

V is TRBV19 and J is TRBJ1-2; 8 positions match TRBD1. There are 17 residues in the CDR3. The trim removed 5 bases at V and 9 bases at J, leaving 20 bases unmatched. Looked up from germline, CDR1 is LNHDA and CDR2 is SQIVND (reference sequence). The DNA of the CDR3 is TGTGCCAGTAGTCCGAACCAGGACAGGGAAAGTGTGTATAGCTACACCTTC. It translates to CASSPNQDRESVYSYTF.